These 3 T cell receptor beta chains were all obtained from the same sample, sequenced in a study of beta chain features in type 1 diabetes. Notes on the study in general: Within each of all four CD4+ subsets, Type 1 diabetes patients had TCRB CDR3s that were moderately but significantly shorter.

Of the isolated RNA, all was reverse transcribed, and so the sequenced material was expressed TCRB transcripts. Assay: immunoSEQ multiplex PCR; the TCRdb copy retains only in-frame clones and omits some. The repertoire holds 300,000 or so clones, with over 11% as singletons. Their recognized antigens are unknown. Sequenced: naive CD4+ T cells from blood. The receptors come from a man aged 25 to 40 with type 1 diabetes.

The chain links TRBV28 to TRBJ2-7; perhaps TRBD1 as D (5 bases). The V and J ends lost 6 bases and 3 bases respectively, with 12 bases between them. Germline V CDR1 and CDR2: MDHEN, SYDVKM. There are 13 residues in the CDR3. CDR3 sequence: CASSPDRYYEQYF. In nucleotides, the CDR3 is TGTGCCAGCAGCCCCGACAGATACTACGAGCAGTACTTC.

About this clone itself: Distinct nucleotide sequences in the sample also encode this CDR3. The chain employs TRBV7-2 and TRBJ2-5; TRBD2 aligns across 9 bases. The germline V gene encodes CDR1 SGHTA and CDR2 FQGNSA. With 3 bases clipped from V and 4 bases from J, the junction kept 3 bases outside the gene matches. The CDR3 has 14 residues. The CDR3 coding sequence is TGTGCCAGCAGCTTTAGCGGGAGCGGAGAGACCCAGTACTTC. Translated, it gives CASSFSGSGETQYF.

This clone appeared a few times. V usage is TRBV29-1 and J usage is TRBJ1-2, with D possibly being TRBD1 (6 bases). Germline V gene lookup returns CDR1 SQVTM and CDR2 ANQGSEA. The CDR3 covers 13 residues. V was shortened by 6 bases and J by 4 bases, with 15 bases between the two germline ends. Here the CDR3 reads CSVTGGRGYGYTF. The DNA for the CDR3 is TGCAGCGTGACAGGAGGAAGGGGCTATGGCTACACCTTC.